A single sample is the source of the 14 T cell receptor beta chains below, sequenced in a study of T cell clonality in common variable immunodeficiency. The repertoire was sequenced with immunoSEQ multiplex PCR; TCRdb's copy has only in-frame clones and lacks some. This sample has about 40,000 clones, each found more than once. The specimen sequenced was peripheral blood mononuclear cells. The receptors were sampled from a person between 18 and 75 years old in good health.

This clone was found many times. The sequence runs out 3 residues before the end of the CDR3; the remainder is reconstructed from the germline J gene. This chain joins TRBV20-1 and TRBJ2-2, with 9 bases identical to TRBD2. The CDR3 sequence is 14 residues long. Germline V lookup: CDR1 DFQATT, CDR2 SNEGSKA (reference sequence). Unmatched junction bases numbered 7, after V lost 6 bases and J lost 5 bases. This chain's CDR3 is CSANSGRGTGELFF. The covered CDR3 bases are TGCAGTGCAAATAGCGGGAGAGGGACCGGGGAG.

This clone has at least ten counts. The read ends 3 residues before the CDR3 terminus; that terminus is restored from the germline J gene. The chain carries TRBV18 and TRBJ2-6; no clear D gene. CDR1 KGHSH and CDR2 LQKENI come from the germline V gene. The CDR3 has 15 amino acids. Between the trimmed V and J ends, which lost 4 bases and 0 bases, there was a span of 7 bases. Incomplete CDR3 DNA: TGTGCCAGCTCACAGACGGGCTCTGGGGCCAACGTC. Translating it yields CASSQTGSGANV. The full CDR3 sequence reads CASSQTGSGANVLTF.

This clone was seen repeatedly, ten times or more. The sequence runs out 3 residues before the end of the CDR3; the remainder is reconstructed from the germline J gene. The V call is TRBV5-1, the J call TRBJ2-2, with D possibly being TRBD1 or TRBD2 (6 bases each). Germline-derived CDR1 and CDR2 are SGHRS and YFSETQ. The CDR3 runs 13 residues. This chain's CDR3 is CASRDAGEAKLFF. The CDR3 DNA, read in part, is TGCGCCAGCAGAGACGCAGGGGAGGCAAAG.

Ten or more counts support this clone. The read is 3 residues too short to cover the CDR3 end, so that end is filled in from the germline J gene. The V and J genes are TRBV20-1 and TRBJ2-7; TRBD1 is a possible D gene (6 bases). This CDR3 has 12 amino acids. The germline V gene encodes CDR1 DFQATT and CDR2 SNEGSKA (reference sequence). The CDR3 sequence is CNSTGPTYEQYF. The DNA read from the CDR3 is TGCAACTCGACAGGCCCTACCTACGAG.

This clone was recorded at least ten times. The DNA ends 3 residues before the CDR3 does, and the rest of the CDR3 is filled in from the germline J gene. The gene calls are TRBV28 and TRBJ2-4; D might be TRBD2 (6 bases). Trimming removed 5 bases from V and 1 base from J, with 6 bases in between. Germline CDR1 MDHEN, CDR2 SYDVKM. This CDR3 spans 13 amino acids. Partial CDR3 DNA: TGTGCCAGCAGTCGGGGGGCCAAAAACATT. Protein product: CASSRGAKNI. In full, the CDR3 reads CASSRGAKNIQYF.

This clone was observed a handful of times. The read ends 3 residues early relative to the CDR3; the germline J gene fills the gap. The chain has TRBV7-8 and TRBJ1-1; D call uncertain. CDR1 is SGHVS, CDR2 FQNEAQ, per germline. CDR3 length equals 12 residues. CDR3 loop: CASSLGGSQAFF. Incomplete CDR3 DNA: TGTGCCAGCAGCTTAGGTGGTAGTCAA.

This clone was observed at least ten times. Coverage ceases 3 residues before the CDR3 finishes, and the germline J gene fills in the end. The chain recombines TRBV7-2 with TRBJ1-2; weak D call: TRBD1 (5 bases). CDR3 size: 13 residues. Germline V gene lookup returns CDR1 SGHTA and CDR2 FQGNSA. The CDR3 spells CASSLAPGDGYTF. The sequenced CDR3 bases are TGTGCCAGCAGCTTAGCGCCGGGGGACGGC. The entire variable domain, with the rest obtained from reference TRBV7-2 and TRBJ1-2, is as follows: GAGVSQSPSNKVTEKGKDVELRCDPISGHTALYWYRQSLGQGLEFLIYFQGNSAPDKSGLPSDRFSAERTGGSVSTLTIQRTQQEDSAVYLCASSLAPGDGYTFGSGTRLTVV.

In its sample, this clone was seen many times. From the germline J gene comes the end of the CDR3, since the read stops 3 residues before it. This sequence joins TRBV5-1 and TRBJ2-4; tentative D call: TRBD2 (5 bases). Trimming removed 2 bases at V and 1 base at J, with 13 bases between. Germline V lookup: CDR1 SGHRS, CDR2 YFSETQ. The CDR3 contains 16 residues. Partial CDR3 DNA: TGCGCCAGCAGCTTCGGGGATCGGCTGGCCAAAAACATT. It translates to CASSFGDRLAKNI. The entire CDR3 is CASSFGDRLAKNIQYF. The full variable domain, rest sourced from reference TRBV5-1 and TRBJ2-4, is KAGVTQTPRYLIKTRGQQVTLSCSPISGHRSVSWYQQTPGQGLQFLFEYFSETQRNKGNFPGRFSGRQFSNSRSEMNVSTLELGDSALYLCASSFGDRLAKNIQYFGAGTRLSVL.

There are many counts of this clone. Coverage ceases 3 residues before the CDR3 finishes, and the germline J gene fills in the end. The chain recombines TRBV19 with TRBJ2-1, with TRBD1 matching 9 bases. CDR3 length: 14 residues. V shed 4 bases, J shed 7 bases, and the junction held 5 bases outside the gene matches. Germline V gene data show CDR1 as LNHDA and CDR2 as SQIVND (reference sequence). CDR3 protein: CASSRDRARNEQFF. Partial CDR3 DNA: TGTGCCAGTAGTAGGGACAGGGCGAGAAATGAG.

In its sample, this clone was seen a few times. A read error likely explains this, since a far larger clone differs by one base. The covered CDR3 bases are TGTGCCAGCAGCGGCGACAGGGGAGAGACG. Its protein product is CASSGDRGET. The entire CDR3 protein reads CASSGDRGETQYF. This chain links TRBV7-3 with TRBJ2-3; TRBD1 agrees at 8 bases. The CDR3 end falls 3 residues outside the read, so it is completed with the germline J gene. The CDR3 runs to 13 residues. Looked up from germline, CDR1 is SGHTA and CDR2 is FQGTGA. Together with reference TRBV7-3 and TRBJ2-3, the CDR3 gives the full variable domain: GAGVSQTPSNKVTEKGKYVELRCDPISGHTALYWYRQSLGQGPEFLIYFQGTGAADDSGLPNDRFFAVRPEGSVSTLKIQRTERGDSAVYLCASSGDRGETQYFGPGTRLTVL.

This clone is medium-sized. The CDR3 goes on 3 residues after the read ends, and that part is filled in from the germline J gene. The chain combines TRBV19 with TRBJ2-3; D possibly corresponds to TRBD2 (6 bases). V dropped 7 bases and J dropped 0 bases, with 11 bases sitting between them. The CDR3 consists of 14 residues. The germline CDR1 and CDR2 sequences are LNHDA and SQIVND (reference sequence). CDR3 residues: CASTVAASTDTQYF. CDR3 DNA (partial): TGTGCCAGTACCGTAGCGGCTAGCACAGATACG.

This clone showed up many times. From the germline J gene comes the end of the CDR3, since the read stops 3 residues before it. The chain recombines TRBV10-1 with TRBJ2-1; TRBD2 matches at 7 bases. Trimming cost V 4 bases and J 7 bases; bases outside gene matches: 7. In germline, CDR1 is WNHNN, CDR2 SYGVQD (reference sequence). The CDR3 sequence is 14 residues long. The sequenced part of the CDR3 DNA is TGCGCCAGCAGTGGGCGGGGGAGAGGGAATGAG. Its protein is CASSGRGRGNE. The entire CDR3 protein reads CASSGRGRGNEQFF.

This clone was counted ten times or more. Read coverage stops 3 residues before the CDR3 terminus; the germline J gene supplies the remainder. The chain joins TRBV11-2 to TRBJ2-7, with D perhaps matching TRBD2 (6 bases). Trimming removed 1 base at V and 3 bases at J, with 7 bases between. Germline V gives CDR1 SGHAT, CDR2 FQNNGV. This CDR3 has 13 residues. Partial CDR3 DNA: TGTGCCAGCAGCTTAGGCGGGGTCTACGAG. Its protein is CASSLGGVYE. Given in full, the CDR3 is CASSLGGVYEQYF.

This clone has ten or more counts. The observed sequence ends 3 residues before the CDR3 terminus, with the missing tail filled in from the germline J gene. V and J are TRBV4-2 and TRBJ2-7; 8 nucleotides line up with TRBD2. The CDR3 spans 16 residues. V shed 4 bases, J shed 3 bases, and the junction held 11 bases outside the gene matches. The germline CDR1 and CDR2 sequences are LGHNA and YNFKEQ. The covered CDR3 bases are TGTGCCAGCAGCCTCCAGGTCCCAGGGACTAGCTACGAG. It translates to CASSLQVPGTSYE. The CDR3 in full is CASSLQVPGTSYEQYF.